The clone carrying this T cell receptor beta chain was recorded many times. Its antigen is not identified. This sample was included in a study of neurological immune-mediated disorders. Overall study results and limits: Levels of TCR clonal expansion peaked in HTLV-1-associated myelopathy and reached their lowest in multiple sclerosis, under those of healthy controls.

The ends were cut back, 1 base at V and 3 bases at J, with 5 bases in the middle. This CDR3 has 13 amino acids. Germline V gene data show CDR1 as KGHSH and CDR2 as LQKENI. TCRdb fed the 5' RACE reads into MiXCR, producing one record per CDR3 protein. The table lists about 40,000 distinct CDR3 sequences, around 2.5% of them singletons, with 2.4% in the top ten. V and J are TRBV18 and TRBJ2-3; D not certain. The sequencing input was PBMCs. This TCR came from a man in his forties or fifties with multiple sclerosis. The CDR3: CASSPRTTDTQYF. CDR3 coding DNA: TGTGCCAGCTCACCACGGACGACAGATACGCAGTATTTT.